This is a list of T cell receptor beta chains from one sample in a study of cytotoxic CD8 clonotypes in ibrutinib-treated CLL. Profiling relied on immunoSEQ multiplex PCR, and the TCRdb table lists in-frame clones only, not all of them. The sample shows some 200,000 clones, about 75% of them seen only once. The sample in question was PBMCs, obtained after 12 months of ibrutinib treatment. Source of these receptors: a human donor with chronic lymphocytic leukemia. The CDR3 runs from the conserved cysteine through the conserved F or W. Fields, in order: J gene, clone size, V gene, D gene, CDR3 DNA, CDR3 protein. The D gene is left open where the match is weak. A clone size is listed for some rows: how often the clone was seen (once, few, many), or a class if it is expanded.

TRBJ2-7	-	TRBV30	TRBD1	TGTGCCTCGCACAGGGGAACCTACGAGCAGTACTTC	CASHRGTYEQYF
TRBJ1-2	-	TRBV5-1	TRBD1	TGCGCCAGCAGCTTGGGGGACAGGGTTTTGGAAGGCTACACCTTC	CASSLGDRVLEGYTF
TRBJ1-3	-	TRBV29-1	-	TGCAGCGTTCGACCCTACTCTGGAAACACCATATATTTT	CSVRPYSGNTIYF
TRBJ1-3	-	TRBV19	-	TGTGCCAGTAGTATAGGGGTAGGGCCCTCTGGAAACACCATATATTTT	CASSIGVGPSGNTIYF
TRBJ2-7	-	TRBV5-8	-	TGTGCCAGCAGCTTGTCTCCGGGGGCAGGCGAGCAGTACTTC	CASSLSPGAGEQYF
TRBJ2-2	-	TRBV2	TRBD1	TGTGCCAGCAGCCATCCGGGACAGGCGAACACCGGGGAGCTGTTTTTT	CASSHPGQANTGELFF
TRBJ2-7	-	TRBV30	TRBD2	TGTGCCTGGAGTGGCCTGGCTAGCGGGGGCTACGAGCAGTACTTC	CAWSGLASGGYEQYF
TRBJ1-2	-	TRBV27	TRBD1	TGTGCCAGCACCAAGGGGACAGGGGGACCCCGAAGCTATGGCTACACCTTC	CASTKGTGGPRSYGYTF
TRBJ1-2	few	TRBV9	-	TGTGCCAGCAGCGTATCTGGCAGAACTGGGTATGGCTACACCTTC	CASSVSGRTGYGYTF
TRBJ1-1	few	TRBV21-1	-	TGTGCCAGCAGCAAATCTGGGACAGGGGCGATGAAGACTGAAGCTTTCTTT	CASSKSGTGAMKTEAFF
TRBJ1-5	-	TRBV19	-	TGTGCCAGTAGTATAAAGGGACTGGATAGCAATCAGCCCCAGCATTTT	CASSIKGLDSNQPQHF
TRBJ2-7	-	TRBV28	TRBD2	TGTGCCAGCAGTTTAGCGGCTAGCGGGGGCTACGAGCAGTACTTC	CASSLAASGGYEQYF
TRBJ2-5	-	TRBV30	TRBD2	TGTGCCTGGAAGCCAGCGGGAGGGCCGATTGGAGAGACCCAGTACTTC	CAWKPAGGPIGETQYF
TRBJ1-2	-	TRBV29-1	-	TGCAGCGTTTCGGGGGTTGTGGGGCTTAACTATGGCTACACCTTC	CSVSGVVGLNYGYTF
TRBJ1-1	-	TRBV19	-	TGTGCCAGTACCCAGGGTGGAGGGAACACTGAAGCTTTCTTT	CASTQGGGNTEAFF
TRBJ2-1	few	TRBV23-1	-	TGCGCCAGCAGTCAATCGTCCCGCAATGAGCAGTTCTTC	CASSQSSRNEQFF
TRBJ1-2	-	TRBV7-2	-	TGTGCCAGCAGCTTAGACTGGGCGGGGTATGGCTACACCTTC	CASSLDWAGYGYTF
TRBJ2-5	-	TRBV18	TRBD2	TGTGCCAGCTCACGGGTACTAGCGAAGAGTTGGGAGACCCAGTACTTC	CASSRVLAKSWETQYF
TRBJ2-1	few	TRBV28	TRBD2	TGTGCCAGCAGTTTGGGCGGGAGGACCTACAATGAGCAGTTCTTC	CASSLGGRTYNEQFF
TRBJ1-1	-	TRBV11-2	-	TGTGCCAGCAGCGCCCATGGCTCCCCGGGGACTGAAGCTTTCTTT	CASSAHGSPGTEAFF
TRBJ1-5	once	TRBV30	-	TGTGCCTGGAGGAAAATGACAGGCGATCAGCCCCAGCATTTT	CAWRKMTGDQPQHF
TRBJ1-2	-	TRBV11-2	-	TGTGCCAGCAGCTTAACCGACAGGAACTATGGCTACACCTTC	CASSLTDRNYGYTF
TRBJ1-1	-	TRBV9	-	TGTGCCAGCAGCGCCGCCGGGGGTGCGAACACTGAAGCTTTCTTT	CASSAAGGANTEAFF
TRBJ2-7	-	TRBV11-2	TRBD2	TGTGCCAGCAGCCCCACCGGACTAGCGGGGGTACCCTACGAGCAGTACTTC	CASSPTGLAGVPYEQYF
TRBJ2-7	-	TRBV6-5	-	TGTGCCAGCAGTTACGGGGTCGGCGAGCAGTACTTC	CASSYGVGEQYF
TRBJ1-2	once	TRBV6-5	TRBD1	TGTGCCAGCAGAAAACAGGGGTGGGTCTATGGCTACACCTTC	CASRKQGWVYGYTF
TRBJ2-7	few	TRBV5-4	TRBD1	TGTGCCAGCAGCTTGGGCCGGACAGGGAACTACGAGCAGTACTTC	CASSLGRTGNYEQYF
TRBJ2-2	-	TRBV23-1	TRBD1	TGCGCCACCGAAGAAGAGACAGGGAAAAACACCGGGGAGCTGTTTTTT	CATEEETGKNTGELFF
TRBJ2-5	-	TRBV18	-	TGTGCCAGCTCGACGGGGCAAGAGACCCAGTACTTC	CASSTGQETQYF
TRBJ2-5	once	TRBV5-4	-	TGTGCCACTAATCCGGACAGAGGATGGGAGACCCAGTACTTC	CATNPDRGWETQYF
TRBJ2-2	-	TRBV5-1	TRBD2	TGCGCCAGCAGCTTGCTCGCGGGAGGGAACACCGGGGAGCTGTTTTTT	CASSLLAGGNTGELFF
TRBJ1-1	-	TRBV7-2	-	TGTGCCAGCAGCCGGACAGTGAACACTGAAGCTTTCTTT	CASSRTVNTEAFF
TRBJ2-2	-	TRBV28	-	TGTGCCAGCAGTCTCACCTTGGGGGCGGGCACCGGGGAGCTGTTTTTT	CASSLTLGAGTGELFF
TRBJ2-3	few	TRBV6-5	TRBD1	TGTGCCAGCAGTTTGACAGGGGGACTAAGCACAGATACGCAGTATTTT	CASSLTGGLSTDTQYF
TRBJ1-4	once	TRBV19	-	TGTGCCAGTAGTGTAGGAGCCCTTAATGAAAAACTGTTTTTT	CASSVGALNEKLFF
TRBJ1-5	once	TRBV6-5	-	TGTGCCAGCGGGGGCGCGCTCAGCAATCAGCCCCAGCATTTT	CASGGALSNQPQHF
TRBJ1-6	few	TRBV19	-	TGTGCCAGTAGTATTGTAGGGTTTAGTTCACCCCTCCACTTT	CASSIVGFSSPLHF
TRBJ2-7	-	TRBV9	TRBD1	TGTGCCAGCAGCGTAGAGGGGGGACAGGGCAGAAATGAGCAGTACTTC	CASSVEGGQGRNEQYF
TRBJ2-7	-	TRBV6-9	-	TGTGCCACCCCCTACTACGAGCAGTACTTC	CATPYYEQYF
TRBJ1-1	-	TRBV30	-	TGTGCCGCGCCCGGGCTCAACCTGAACACTGAAGCTTTCTTT	CAAPGLNLNTEAFF
TRBJ2-7	-	TRBV30	-	TGTGCCTGGAGACCCGGAGGGGGGGCCTATTACGAGCAGTACTTC	CAWRPGGGAYYEQYF
TRBJ1-2	-	TRBV2	TRBD1	TGTGCCAGCAGTGACGACAGGGGTAACTATGGCTACACCTTC	CASSDDRGNYGYTF
TRBJ2-3	once	TRBV5-1	TRBD2	TGCGCCAGCATCCGGGGACTAGCGGGATCGAGCACAGATACGCAGTATTTT	CASIRGLAGSSTDTQYF
TRBJ1-5	-	TRBV7-7	-	TGTGCCAGCAGCGAGGGTCGCGGTCAGCCCCAGCATTTT	CASSEGRGQPQHF
TRBJ1-1	-	TRBV9	-	TGTGCCAGCAGCCTCTCCCCTCGGATGAACACTGAAGCTTTCTTT	CASSLSPRMNTEAFF
TRBJ1-1	-	TRBV6-1	TRBD1	TGTGCCAGCAGTAGCGACAGGGGGAACACTGAAGCTTTCTTT	CASSSDRGNTEAFF
TRBJ2-1	-	TRBV6-5	-	TGTGCCAGCAGTGGGGCCAATGAGCAGTTCTTC	CASSGANEQFF
TRBJ1-2	few	TRBV11-2	TRBD1	TGTGCCAGCAGCGCACGGGACAGAGGAGGGTATGGCTACACCTTC	CASSARDRGGYGYTF
TRBJ2-1	few	TRBV6-5	TRBD2	TGTGCCAGCAGTGATATTAGCGGGAGAAATGAGCAGTTCTTC	CASSDISGRNEQFF
TRBJ1-1	-	TRBV9	TRBD1	TGTGCCAGCAGACGTGGGACAGGGGACGGGTCGAACACTGAAGCTTTCTTT	CASRRGTGDGSNTEAFF